Listed here are 17 T cell receptor beta chains from one sample, sequenced in a study of shared clonotypes between healthy human individuals. TCRdb's copy holds only in-frame clones and misses some; the assay was immunoSEQ multiplex PCR. The sample shows about 2.4 million clones, 93% of them seen only once. Sequences were obtained from naive CD4+ T cells from PBMCs. Stated subset: CD45RA+ positively selected. The source is a man younger than 35 in good health. Some clones in this sample may be carry-over from other donors' samples.

Comment on this clone: Other DNA sequences in the same sample also yield this CDR3. V usage is TRBV29-1 and J usage is TRBJ2-7, with 9 bases matching TRBD2. Looked up from germline, CDR1 is SQVTM and CDR2 is ANQGSEA. V dropped 4 bases and J dropped 7; count of bases not matched to a gene: 8. This CDR3 region has 13 residues. CDR3 sequence (DNA): TGCAGCGTTGGGGGACTAGCCCAGGGGGAGCAGTACTTC. Residues: CSVGGLAQGEQYF.

The chain carries TRBV7-3 and TRBJ2-1; 10 bases agree with TRBD2. The CDR3 is 16 amino acids. V shed 1 base, J shed 9 bases, and the junction held 9 bases outside the gene matches. The germline V gene has CDR1 SGHTA and CDR2 FQGTGA. CDR3 DNA: TGTGCCAGCAGCTTAAGTTCTAGCGGGAGCTCCGGTGAGCAGTTCTTC. Its translation: CASSLSSSGSSGEQFF.

The chain carries TRBV4-2 and TRBJ2-2, with D possibly TRBD1 on 5 matching bases. CDR3 length: 17 amino acids. V lost 0 bases and J lost 0, with 11 bases in between. Germline V gene lookup returns CDR1 LGHNA and CDR2 YNFKEQ. CDR3 DNA: TGTGCCAGCAGCCAAGAGCAGGGCGGCACGAACACCGGGGAGCTGTTTTTT. It translates to CASSQEQGGTNTGELFF.

CDR3 sequence: CASSPQGRGRDTQYF. The DNA of the CDR3 is TGTGCCAGCAGCCCACAGGGGCGGGGCAGGGATACGCAGTATTTT. The V and J genes are TRBV7-3 and TRBJ2-3, with a weak D call TRBD1 (7 bases). The V end was cut by 5 bases, the J end by 6 bases, with 18 bases between. Germline V gives CDR1 SGHTA, CDR2 FQGTGA. The CDR3 consists of 15 residues.

CDR3 nucleotides: TGTGCCAGCAGCAACCGGGACAGGGGTAGGAATGAGCAGTTCTTC. This sequence encodes CASSNRDRGRNEQFF. This chain links TRBV7-9 with TRBJ2-1; TRBD1 agrees at 10 bases. With 5 bases clipped from V and 7 bases from J, the junction kept 8 bases outside the gene matches. The CDR3 has 15 amino acids. Germline values: CDR1 SEHNR, CDR2 FQNEAQ (reference sequence). The full variable domain, its missing parts supplied by reference TRBV7-9 and TRBJ2-1, is DTGVSQNPRHKITKRGQNVTFRCDPISEHNRLYWYRQTLGQGPEFLTYFQNEAQLEKSRLLSDRFSAERPKGSFSTLEIQRTEQGDSAMYLCASSNRDRGRNEQFFGPGTRLTVL.

Remarks on this clone: Other DNA variants within this sample encode the same CDR3. The chain links TRBV7-2 to TRBJ1-4; tentatively, D is TRBD1 (5 bases). The V gene's germline CDR1 is SGHTA and CDR2 FQGNSA. This CDR3 spans 15 amino acids. Trimming took 5 bases from V and 8 from J, leaving 18 bases between them. CDR3 protein: CASSRDRGREEKLFF. CDR3 bases: TGTGCCAGCAGCAGGGACCGGGGTAGGGAAGAAAAACTGTTTTTT.

Notes on this clone: Other nucleotide sequences in the sample specify the same CDR3. CDR3 DNA: TGCGCCAGCAGCTTGGTAGCTGGGCGAGAGACCCAGTACTTC. It codes for CASSLVAGRETQYF. This chain joins TRBV5-1 and TRBJ2-5; no firm D call. Trimming took off 0 bases at V and 4 bases at J, with 10 bases between the two ends. The CDR3 runs 14 residues. CDR1 is SGHRS, CDR2 YFSETQ, per germline.

This clone was seen only once. This CDR3 is CASGYVHGNGEQYF. The CDR3 DNA sequence: TGTGCCAGCGGATATGTGCATGGGAATGGCGAGCAGTACTTC. The chain employs TRBV28 and TRBJ2-7; D uncertain. V lost 8 bases, J lost 6 bases, and 20 bases lay in between. Germline V lookup: CDR1 MDHEN, CDR2 SYDVKM. This CDR3 has 14 residues.

This clone appeared once. The V gene is TRBV19, the J gene TRBJ2-7; D is unclear. This CDR3 is built from 13 residues. Deletions cut 8 bases from V and 7 bases from J, with 18 bases between. The germline CDR1 and CDR2 sequences are LNHDA and SQIVND (reference sequence). CDR3 DNA sequence: TGTGCCAGTTCCGGGCCAGCACAAAGGGAGCAGTACTTC. This gives the protein CASSGPAQREQYF.

The V gene is TRBV9, the J gene TRBJ2-1; D perhaps matches TRBD1 (6 bases). Germline loops: CDR1 SGDLS, CDR2 YYNGEE. The V gene lost 3 bases and the J gene lost 3 bases, with 13 bases spanning the gap. The CDR3 is 15 residues long. The CDR3 region has the DNA TGTGCCAGCAGCGCACAAGGGGACAACTACAATGAGCAGTTCTTC. This codes for CASSAQGDNYNEQFF. Together with reference TRBV9 and TRBJ2-1, the CDR3 gives the full variable domain: DSGVTQTPKHLITATGQRVTLRCSPRSGDLSVYWYQQSLDQGLQFLIQYYNGEERAKGNILERFSAQQFPDLHSELNLSSLELGDSALYFCASSAQGDNYNEQFFGPGTRLTVL.

The chain combines TRBV9 with TRBJ1-3; unclear D gene. With 4 bases removed from V and 2 bases from J, the gap between germline ends came to 7 bases. In germline, CDR1 is SGDLS, CDR2 YYNGEE. The CDR3 contains 13 residues. The chain's CDR3 is CASSQIPGNTIYF. The CDR3 nucleotides read TGTGCCAGCAGCCAGATACCTGGAAACACCATATATTTT.

This sequence joins TRBV28 and TRBJ2-7, with no clear D. This CDR3 has 12 residues. Germline V gene lookup returns CDR1 MDHEN and CDR2 SYDVKM. V was clipped by 4 bases and J by 2 bases, with 6 bases between them. Here the CDR3 reads CASSSVAYEQYF. The CDR3 nucleotides are TGTGCCAGCAGTTCAGTTGCCTACGAGCAGTACTTC.

The chain has TRBV18 and TRBJ2-1; 9 bases are shared with TRBD2. The V segment lost 6 bases and the J segment 5 bases; nucleotides outside the gene matches: 2. The germline V gene encodes CDR1 KGHSH and CDR2 LQKENI. This CDR3 contains 13 residues. The CDR3: CASSLAGDNEQFF. In nucleotides, the CDR3 is TGTGCCAGCTCGTTAGCGGGAGACAATGAGCAGTTCTTC.

V and J are TRBV30 and TRBJ2-1, with D possibly being TRBD1 (5 bases). V was trimmed by 5 bases and J by 7 bases, leaving 9 bases between them. CDR1 GTSNPN and CDR2 SVGIG come from the germline V gene (reference sequence). The CDR3 extends over 11 amino acids. CDR3 sequence (DNA): TGTGCCTGGGACAGTAGAAATGAGCAGTTCTTC. As protein: CAWDSRNEQFF. The whole variable domain, filled in from reference TRBV30 and TRBJ2-1, reads SQTIHQWPATLVQPVGSPLSLECTVEGTSNPNLYWYRQAAGRGLQLLFYSVGIGQISSEVPQNLSASRPQDRQFILSSKKLLLSDSGFYLCAWDSRNEQFFGPGTRLTVL.

This clone has just one count. This chain uses TRBV9 with TRBJ2-3; D is undetermined. V was pared by 0 bases and J by 5 bases, with 16 bases between. The CDR3 is 16 residues long. Looked up from germline, CDR1 is SGDLS and CDR2 is YYNGEE. This chain's CDR3 is CASSVEGSTSIDTQYF. DNA for the CDR3: TGTGCCAGCAGCGTAGAGGGTAGCACGTCAATAGATACGCAGTATTTT.

The chain carries TRBV27 and TRBJ2-7; D might be TRBD2 (6 bases). The CDR3 has 13 amino acids. Germline V lookup: CDR1 MNHEY, CDR2 SMNVEV (reference sequence). The ends were cut back, 4 bases at V and 2 bases at J, with 9 bases in the middle. The CDR3 DNA is TGTGCCAGCAGTTCCGGGACTCCCTACGAGCAGTACTTC. Translated: CASSSGTPYEQYF.

This clone was seen once. V usage is TRBV9 and J usage is TRBJ2-3, with a tentative D call TRBD2 (5 bases). The V and J ends lost 4 bases and 4 bases respectively, with 13 bases between them. Per germline, CDR1 SGDLS and CDR2 YYNGEE. This CDR3 has 14 residues. In nucleotides, the CDR3 is TGTGCCAGCAGCCAACGTGGACTGGCAGATACGCAGTATTTT. Translating gives CASSQRGLADTQYF. Full variable domain (remainder filled in from reference TRBV9 and TRBJ2-3): DSGVTQTPKHLITATGQRVTLRCSPRSGDLSVYWYQQSLDQGLQFLIQYYNGEERAKGNILERFSAQQFPDLHSELNLSSLELGDSALYFCASSQRGLADTQYFGPGTRLTVL.